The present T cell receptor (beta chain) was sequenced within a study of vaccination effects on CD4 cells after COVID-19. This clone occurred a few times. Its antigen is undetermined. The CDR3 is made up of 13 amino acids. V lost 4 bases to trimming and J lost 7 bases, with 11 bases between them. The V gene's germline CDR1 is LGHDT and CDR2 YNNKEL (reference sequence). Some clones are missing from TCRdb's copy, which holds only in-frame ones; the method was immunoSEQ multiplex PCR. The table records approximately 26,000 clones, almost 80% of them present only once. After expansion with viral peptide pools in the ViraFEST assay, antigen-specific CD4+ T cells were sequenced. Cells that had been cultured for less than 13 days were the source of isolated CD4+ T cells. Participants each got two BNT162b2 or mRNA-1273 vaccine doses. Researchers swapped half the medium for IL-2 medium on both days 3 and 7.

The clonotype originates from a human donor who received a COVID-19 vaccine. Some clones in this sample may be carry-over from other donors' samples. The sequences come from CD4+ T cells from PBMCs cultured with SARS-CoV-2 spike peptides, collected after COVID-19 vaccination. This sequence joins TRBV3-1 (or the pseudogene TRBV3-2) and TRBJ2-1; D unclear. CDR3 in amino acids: CASSRSLLNEQFF. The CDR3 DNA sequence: TGTGCCAGCAGCCGCTCGCTATTAAATGAGCAGTTCTTC.